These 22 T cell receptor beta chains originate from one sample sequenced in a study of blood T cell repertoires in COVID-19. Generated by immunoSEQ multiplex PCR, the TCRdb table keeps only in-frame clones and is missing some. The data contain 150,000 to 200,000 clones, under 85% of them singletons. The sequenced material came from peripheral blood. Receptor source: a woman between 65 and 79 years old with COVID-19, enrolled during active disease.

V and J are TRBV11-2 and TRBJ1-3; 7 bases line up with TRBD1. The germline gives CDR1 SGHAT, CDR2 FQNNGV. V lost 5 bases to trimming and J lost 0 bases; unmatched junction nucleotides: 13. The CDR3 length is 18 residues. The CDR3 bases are TGTGCCAGCAGCGGGGCTATGTGGGGACAGCTCTCTGGAAACACCATATATTTT. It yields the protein CASSGAMWGQLSGNTIYF.

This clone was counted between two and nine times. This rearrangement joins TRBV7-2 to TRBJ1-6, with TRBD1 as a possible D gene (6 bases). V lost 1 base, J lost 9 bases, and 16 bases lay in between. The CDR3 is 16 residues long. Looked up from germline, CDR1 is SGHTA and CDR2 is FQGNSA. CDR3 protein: CASSLGVAGVGSPLHF. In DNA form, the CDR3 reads TGTGCCAGCAGCTTAGGAGTGGCAGGGGTAGGTTCACCCCTCCACTTT. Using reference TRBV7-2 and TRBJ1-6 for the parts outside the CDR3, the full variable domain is GAGVSQSPSNKVTEKGKDVELRCDPISGHTALYWYRQSLGQGLEFLIYFQGNSAPDKSGLPSDRFSAERTGGSVSTLTIQRTQQEDSAVYLCASSLGVAGVGSPLHFGNGTRLTVT.

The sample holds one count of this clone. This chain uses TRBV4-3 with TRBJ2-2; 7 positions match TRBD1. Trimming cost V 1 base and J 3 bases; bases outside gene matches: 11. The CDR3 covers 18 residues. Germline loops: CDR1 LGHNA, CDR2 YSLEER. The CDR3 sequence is CASSQVNPRQGDTGELFF. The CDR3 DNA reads TGCGCCAGCAGCCAAGTCAATCCTAGGCAGGGGGACACCGGGGAGCTGTTTTTT.

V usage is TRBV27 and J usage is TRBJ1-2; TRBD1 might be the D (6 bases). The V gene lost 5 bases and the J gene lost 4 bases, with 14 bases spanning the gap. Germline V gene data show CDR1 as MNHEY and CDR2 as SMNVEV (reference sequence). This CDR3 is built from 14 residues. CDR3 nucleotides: TGTGCCAGCAGTAACAGGGAAGGAGGCTATGGCTACACCTTC. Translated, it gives CASSNREGGYGYTF.

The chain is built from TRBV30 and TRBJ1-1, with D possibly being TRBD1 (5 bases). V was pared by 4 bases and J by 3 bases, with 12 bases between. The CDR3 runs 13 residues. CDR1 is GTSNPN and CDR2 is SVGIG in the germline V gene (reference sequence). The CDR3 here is CAWTEDSHTEAFF. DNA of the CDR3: TGTGCCTGGACCGAAGACAGCCACACTGAAGCTTTCTTT.

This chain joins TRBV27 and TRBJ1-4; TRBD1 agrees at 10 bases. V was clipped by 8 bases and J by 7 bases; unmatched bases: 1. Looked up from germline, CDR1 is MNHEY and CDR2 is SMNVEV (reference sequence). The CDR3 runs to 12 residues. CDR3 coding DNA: TGTGCCAGCCGGGACAGGGGTGAAAAACTGTTTTTT. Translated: CASRDRGEKLFF.

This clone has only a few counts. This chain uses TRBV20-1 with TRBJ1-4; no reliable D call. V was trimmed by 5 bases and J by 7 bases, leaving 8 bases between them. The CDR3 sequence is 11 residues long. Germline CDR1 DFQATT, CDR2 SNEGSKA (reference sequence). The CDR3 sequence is CSAPYSEKLFF. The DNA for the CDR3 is TGCAGTGCTCCATACAGTGAAAAACTGTTTTTT.

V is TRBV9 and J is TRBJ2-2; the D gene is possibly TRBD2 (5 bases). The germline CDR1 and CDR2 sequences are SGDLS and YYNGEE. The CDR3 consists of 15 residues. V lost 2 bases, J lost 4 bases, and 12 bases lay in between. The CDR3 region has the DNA TGTGCCAGCAGCGTGGGAGTGGATACCACCGGGGAGCTGTTTTTT. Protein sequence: CASSVGVDTTGELFF.

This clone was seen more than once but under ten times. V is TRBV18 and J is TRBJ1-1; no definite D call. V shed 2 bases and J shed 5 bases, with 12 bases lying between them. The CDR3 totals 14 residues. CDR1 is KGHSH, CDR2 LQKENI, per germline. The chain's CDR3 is CASSPVGRWTEAFF. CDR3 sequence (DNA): TGTGCCAGCTCACCAGTTGGGAGATGGACTGAAGCTTTCTTT.

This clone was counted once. CDR3 loop: CASSLDPRSSYNEQFF. CDR3 in DNA: TGTGCCAGCAGCTTAGACCCTCGGAGTTCCTACAATGAGCAGTTCTTC. This chain uses TRBV11-2 with TRBJ2-1; the D is unclear. Trimming took off 0 bases at V and 1 base at J, with 10 bases between the two ends. The germline CDR1 and CDR2 sequences are SGHAT and FQNNGV. The CDR3 consists of 16 residues.

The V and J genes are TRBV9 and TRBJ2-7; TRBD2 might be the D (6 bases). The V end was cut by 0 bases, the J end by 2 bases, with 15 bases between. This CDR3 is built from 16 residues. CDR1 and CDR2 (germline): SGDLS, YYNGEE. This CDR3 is CASSVAPEGSPYEQYF. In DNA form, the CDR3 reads TGTGCCAGCAGCGTAGCTCCGGAGGGCAGCCCCTACGAGCAGTACTTC.

The chain's CDR3 is CASSSRDSYQETQYF. The CDR3 nucleotides are TGTGCCAGCAGTTCCCGGGACTCATACCAAGAGACCCAGTACTTC. The chain links TRBV28 to TRBJ2-5, with a possible D match to TRBD2 (6 bases). The V gene lost 4 bases and the J gene lost 0 bases, with 12 bases spanning the gap. The CDR3 runs to 15 residues. CDR1 is MDHEN and CDR2 is SYDVKM in the germline V gene. The variable domain in full, with the rest retrieved from reference TRBV28 and TRBJ2-5, is DVKVTQSSRYLVKRTGEKVFLECVQDMDHENMFWYRQDPGLGLRLIYFSYDVKMKEKGDIPEGYSVSREKKERFSLILESASTNQTSMYLCASSSRDSYQETQYFGPGTRLLVL.

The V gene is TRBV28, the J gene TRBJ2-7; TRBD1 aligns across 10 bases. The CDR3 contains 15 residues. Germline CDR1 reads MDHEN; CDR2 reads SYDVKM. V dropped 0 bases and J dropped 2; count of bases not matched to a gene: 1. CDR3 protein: CASSLWGQGTYEQYF. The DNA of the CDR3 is TGTGCCAGCAGTTTATGGGGACAGGGGACCTACGAGCAGTACTTC.

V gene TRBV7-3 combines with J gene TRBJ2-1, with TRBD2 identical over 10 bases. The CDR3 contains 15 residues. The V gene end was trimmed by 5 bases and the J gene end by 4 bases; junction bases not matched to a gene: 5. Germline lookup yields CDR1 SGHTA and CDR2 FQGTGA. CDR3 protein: CASSQRLAGYNEQFF. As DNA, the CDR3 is TGTGCCAGCAGCCAACGACTAGCGGGTTACAATGAGCAGTTCTTC.

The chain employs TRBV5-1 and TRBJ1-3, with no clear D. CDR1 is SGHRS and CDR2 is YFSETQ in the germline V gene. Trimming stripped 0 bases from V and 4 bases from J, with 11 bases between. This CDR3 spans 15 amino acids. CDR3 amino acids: CASSLDGSPGNTIYF. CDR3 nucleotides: TGCGCCAGCAGCTTGGATGGGAGCCCCGGAAACACCATATATTTT. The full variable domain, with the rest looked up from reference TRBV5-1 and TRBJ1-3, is KAGVTQTPRYLIKTRGQQVTLSCSPISGHRSVSWYQQTPGQGLQFLFEYFSETQRNKGNFPGRFSGRQFSNSRSEMNVSTLELGDSALYLCASSLDGSPGNTIYFGEGSWLTVV.

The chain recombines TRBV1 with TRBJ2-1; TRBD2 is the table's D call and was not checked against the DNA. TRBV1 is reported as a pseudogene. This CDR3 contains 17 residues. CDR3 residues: CTSSQDAGRAIYNEQFF. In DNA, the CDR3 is TGCACCAGCAGCCAAGATGCCGGGAGGGCCATCTACAATGAGCAGTTCTTC.

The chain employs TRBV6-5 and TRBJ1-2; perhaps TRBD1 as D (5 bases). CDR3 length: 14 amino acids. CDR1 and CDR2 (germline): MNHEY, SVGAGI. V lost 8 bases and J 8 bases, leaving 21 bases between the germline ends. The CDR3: CASGIWGREGGYTF. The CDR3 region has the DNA TGTGCCAGCGGCATCTGGGGCAGGGAAGGGGGCTACACCTTC.

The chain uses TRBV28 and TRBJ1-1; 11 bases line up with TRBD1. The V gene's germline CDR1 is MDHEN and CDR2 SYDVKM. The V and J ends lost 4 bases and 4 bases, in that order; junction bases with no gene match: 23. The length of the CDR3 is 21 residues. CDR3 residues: CASSSNILGGGQGARGTEAFF. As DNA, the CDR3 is TGTGCCAGCAGTTCAAATATTTTGGGGGGCGGACAGGGGGCGCGTGGCACTGAAGCTTTCTTT.

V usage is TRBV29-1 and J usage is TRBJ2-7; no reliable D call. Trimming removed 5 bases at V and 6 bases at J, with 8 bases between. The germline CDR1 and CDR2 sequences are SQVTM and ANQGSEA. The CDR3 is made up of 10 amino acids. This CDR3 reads CSVREVEQYF. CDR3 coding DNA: TGCAGCGTTCGCGAGGTCGAGCAGTACTTC.

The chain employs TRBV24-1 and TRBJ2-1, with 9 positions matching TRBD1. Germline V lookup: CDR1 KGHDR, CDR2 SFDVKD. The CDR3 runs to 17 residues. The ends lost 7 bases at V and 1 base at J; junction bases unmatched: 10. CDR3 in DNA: TGTGCCACCAGCTCAGGACAGGGGAAGGTTTCCTACAATGAGCAGTTCTTC. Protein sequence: CATSSGQGKVSYNEQFF.

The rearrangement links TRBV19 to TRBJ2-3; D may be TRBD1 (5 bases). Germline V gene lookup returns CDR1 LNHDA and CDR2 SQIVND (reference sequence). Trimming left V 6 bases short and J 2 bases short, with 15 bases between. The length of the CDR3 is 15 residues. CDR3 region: CASRDGQGHTDTQYF. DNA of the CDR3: TGTGCCAGTAGGGACGGGCAGGGCCACACAGATACGCAGTATTTT.

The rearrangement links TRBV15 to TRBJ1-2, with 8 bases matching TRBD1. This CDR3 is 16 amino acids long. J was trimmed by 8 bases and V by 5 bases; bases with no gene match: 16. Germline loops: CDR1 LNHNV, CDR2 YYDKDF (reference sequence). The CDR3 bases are TGTGCCACCAGCCCTGTAACCCGGACAGGGTATAGCGGCTACACCTTC. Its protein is CATSPVTRTGYSGYTF.